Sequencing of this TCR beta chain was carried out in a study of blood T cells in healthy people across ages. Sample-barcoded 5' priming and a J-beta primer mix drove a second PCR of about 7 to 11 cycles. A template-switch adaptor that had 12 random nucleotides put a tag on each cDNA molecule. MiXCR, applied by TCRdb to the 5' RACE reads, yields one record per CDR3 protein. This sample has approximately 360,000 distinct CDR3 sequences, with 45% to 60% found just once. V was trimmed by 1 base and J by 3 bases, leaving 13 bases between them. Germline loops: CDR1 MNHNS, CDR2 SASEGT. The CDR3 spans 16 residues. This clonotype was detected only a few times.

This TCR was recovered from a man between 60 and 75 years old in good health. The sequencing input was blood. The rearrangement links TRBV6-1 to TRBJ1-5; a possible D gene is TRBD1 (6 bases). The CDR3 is CASSEGLRGDNQPQHF. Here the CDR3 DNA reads TGTGCCAGCAGTGAAGGTCTCAGGGGAGACAATCAGCCCCAGCATTTT.